These 13 T cell receptor beta chains originate from one sample sequenced in a study of T cell responses to AZD1222 COVID-19 vaccine. TCRdb keeps only in-frame clones here, not all; method: immunoSEQ multiplex PCR. The data contain around 110,000 clones, nearly 90% of them seen just once; the ten biggest clones take up around 5%. Material: peripheral blood, obtained 28 days after the second AZD1222 dose. The source of these receptors is an adult who received the AZD1222 COVID-19 vaccine.

This clone was detected a few times. This chain uses TRBV15 with TRBJ2-1, with a possible D match to TRBD2 (5 bases). Looked up from germline, CDR1 is LNHNV and CDR2 is YYDKDF (reference sequence). The CDR3 spans 15 residues. V was trimmed by 5 bases and J by 0 bases, leaving 11 bases between them. The CDR3 spells CATSLRGSSYNEQFF. CDR3 nucleotides: TGTGCCACCAGCCTACGGGGAAGCTCCTACAATGAGCAGTTCTTC.

The CDR3 DNA reads as TGTGCCTGGACCCTACAGGGCTACGAGCAGTACTTC. Its translation: CAWTLQGYEQYF. The rearrangement links TRBV30 to TRBJ2-7, with TRBD1 as a possible D gene (6 bases). Between the trimmed V and J ends, which lost 4 bases and 3 bases, there was a span of 10 bases. This CDR3 is built from 12 residues. Germline-derived CDR1 and CDR2 are GTSNPN and SVGIG (reference sequence).

This chain links TRBV28 with TRBJ1-6; D call uncertain. V was pared by 3 bases and J by 10 bases, with 10 bases between. The CDR3 extends over 13 amino acids. Per germline, CDR1 MDHEN and CDR2 SYDVKM. The CDR3 here is CASSLRVESPLHF. The CDR3 region has the DNA TGTGCCAGCAGTTTGAGGGTAGAATCACCCCTCCACTTT.

The chain employs TRBV5-1 and TRBJ1-1; D unresolved. CDR1 SGHRS and CDR2 YFSETQ come from the germline V gene. This CDR3 has 14 amino acids. V was trimmed by 4 bases and J by 5 bases, leaving 15 bases between them. In nucleotides, the CDR3 is TGCGCCAGCAGCCTACACAGAGAAGGGACTGAAGCTTTCTTT. Residues: CASSLHREGTEAFF.

This chain links TRBV5-1 with TRBJ1-2, with TRBD1 identical over 7 bases. CDR3 length: 16 amino acids. Germline V gene data show CDR1 as SGHRS and CDR2 as YFSETQ. Trimming cost V 3 bases and J 4 bases; bases outside gene matches: 12. The CDR3 reads CASSSHPRDSSYGYTF. In DNA form, the CDR3 reads TGCGCCAGCAGCTCCCACCCCCGGGACAGCTCCTATGGCTACACCTTC.

The chain couples TRBV7-2 to TRBJ1-3; D gene unclear. Trimming took off 2 bases at V and 4 bases at J, with 9 bases between the two ends. CDR1 SGHTA and CDR2 FQGNSA come from the germline V gene. The CDR3 loop spans 14 amino acids. The CDR3 loop is CASSLLSAGNTIYF. DNA of the CDR3: TGTGCCAGCAGCTTACTCTCGGCCGGAAACACCATATATTTT.

The chain combines TRBV28 with TRBJ2-1, with D possibly being TRBD1 or TRBD2 (5 bases each). Trimming pared 2 bases from V and 10 bases from J, leaving 6 bases between. The CDR3 loop spans 11 amino acids. Germline V gene lookup returns CDR1 MDHEN and CDR2 SYDVKM. CDR3 amino acids: CASSLGTEQFF. CDR3 DNA sequence: TGTGCCAGCAGTTTAGGGACGGAGCAGTTCTTC.

This chain links TRBV7-2 with TRBJ1-1, with D perhaps TRBD1 (6 bases). V lost 3 bases to trimming and J lost 4 bases, with 9 bases between them. Germline CDR1 is SGHTA and CDR2 is FQGNSA. The CDR3 sequence is 13 residues long. The CDR3 nucleotides are TGTGCCAGCAGCTTCAGACAGGCCACTGAAGCTTTCTTT. Translated, it gives CASSFRQATEAFF.

The chain joins TRBV19 to TRBJ2-2, with TRBD2 identical over 7 bases. The germline V gene has CDR1 LNHDA and CDR2 SQIVND (reference sequence). V was pared by 2 bases and J by 4 bases, with 10 bases of the junction left unmatched. The CDR3 is 17 residues long. The CDR3 is CASSIIGGTSSTGELFF. The CDR3 DNA follows: TGTGCCAGTAGTATAATCGGGGGGACTTCGAGCACCGGGGAGCTGTTTTTT.

The chain is built from TRBV7-9 and TRBJ1-3; no firm D call. Trimming removed 5 bases from V and 3 bases from J, with 14 bases in between. CDR3 length: 15 residues. Germline loops: CDR1 SEHNR, CDR2 FQNEAQ (reference sequence). The chain's CDR3 is CASSPALQHGNTIYF. CDR3 DNA: TGTGCCAGCAGCCCAGCGCTGCAGCATGGAAACACCATATATTTT.

The sample holds one count of this clone. The gene calls are TRBV5-1 and TRBJ2-2, with D possibly being TRBD2 (6 bases). Trimming took off 4 bases at V and 0 bases at J, with 10 bases between the two ends. CDR1 is SGHRS and CDR2 is YFSETQ in the germline V gene. The length of the CDR3 is 15 residues. The CDR3 bases are TGCGCCAGCAGCGGGGGAGGAACGAACACCGGGGAGCTGTTTTTT. Encoded protein: CASSGGGTNTGELFF.

The chain links TRBV27 to TRBJ2-7; 7 bases fit TRBD1. V shed 3 bases and J 2 bases; nucleotides not matched to a gene: 10. This CDR3 region has 16 residues. CDR1 and CDR2 from the germline V gene are MNHEY and SMNVEV (reference sequence). The CDR3 DNA sequence: TGTGCCAGCAGTTTGGGCCGACAGGGACGAACCTACGAGCAGTACTTC. Its translation: CASSLGRQGRTYEQYF.

About this clone itself: Different DNA sequences within this sample yield the same CDR3. This CDR3 reads CASSLVAGDGYTF. Here the CDR3 DNA reads TGTGCCAGCAGCTTGGTGGCGGGAGATGGCTACACCTTC. The rearrangement uses TRBV5-6 and TRBJ1-2; D not certain. V shed 0 bases and J shed 6 bases, with 9 bases lying between them. Looked up from germline, CDR1 is SGHDT and CDR2 is YYEEEE. The CDR3 covers 13 residues.